Below, one T cell receptor (beta chain) is given with its context. Clones were sequenced by immunoSEQ multiplex PCR, and TCRdb holds only the in-frame ones, with some missing. Seen here are 30,000 to 40,000 clones, roughly 91% observed once, and the top ten hold roughly 0.53%. The data are from a study of OX40 agonist ivuxolimab in advanced cancers. On the study more broadly: Patients were treated with ivuxolimab, an agonistic anti-OX40 (CD134) antibody. Allowance was made for prior anti-PD-1, anti-PD-L1 or anti-CTLA-4 therapy, and 40% to 45% had some.

The J segment lost 9 bases and the V segment lost 5 bases, leaving 10 bases of the junction unmatched. Germline V CDR1 and CDR2: SGHAT, FQNNGV. The CDR3 sequence is 14 residues long. The starting material was CD4+ or CD8+ T cells sorted from blood, obtained in a trial of the OX40 agonist ivuxolimab. The TCR originated in an adult with an advanced solid tumor such as melanoma, head and neck, liver or kidney cancer. The chain links TRBV11-2 to TRBJ2-1, with 7 nucleotides matching TRBD1. Here the CDR3 DNA reads TGTGCCAGCAGCCCCCAGCTCAGGGGGAGTGAGCAGTTCTTC. Its translation: CASSPQLRGSEQFF.